This TCR beta chain was retrieved from a study of cytomegalovirus exposure and HLA in healthy donors (TCRdb year 2017). Background for the entire study: According to an earlier analysis of several hundred of the donors, about 179 million T cells yielded roughly 110 million unique TCR beta sequences and 276 Gb of sequence data. The study aimed to test whether cataloging public T cell receptors could reveal signatures of past pathogen exposure. An early release that covered more than 550 HLA-typed donors contained approximately 300 gigabases of sequencing data and roughly 84 million unique TCR sequences. Both class I and class II loci were covered by HLA typing, at four-digit resolution. An earlier analysis of roughly 600 of the donors used high-throughput TCR beta sequencing to judge whether each TCR beta V gene segment behaved as functional or pseudogenic. Donor age, sex, ethnicity and CMV serostatus were collected together with the repertoire data. Among the roughly 400 genotyped donors, around 81% belonged to the genetic ancestry cluster associated with self-reported Caucasian donors. To predict cytomegalovirus infection status, the study brought together high-throughput TCR immunosequencing, statistical association of individual TCRs with disease status, and machine learning. Every repertoire in the discovery cohort had been generated on one and the same sequencing platform. A handful of DR-DQ haplotypes were treated as single units for association and clustering because of strong linkage in the cohort. Using immunosequencing, the study profiled T cell repertoires from around 680 subjects and related those repertoires to cytomegalovirus serostatus. Across approximately 400 genotyped donors of the cohort, an average of about 250,000 unique TCR beta nucleotide sequences per donor were sequenced, and 15% to 20% of those sequences were non-productive. Along with the approximately 700-subject first cohort, a separate validation cohort of over a hundred different subjects was used. In the later analysis, no new phenotypic data were used to find candidate immune exposures; instead, reliance was placed on TCR beta sequences and their occurrence across donors. Typing coverage differed by locus: A, B, C, DRB1 and DQB1 were typed in roughly 620-630 donors, DQA1 in 522, DPA1 in roughly 590, and DPB1 in approximately 450. A later analysis re-examined previously published TCR beta repertoires from several hundred donors and added high-resolution HLA genotyping to investigate patterns of TCR occurrence. In a later genetic analysis, genome-wide SNP genotypes for about three fifths of the roughly 670 donors were used, and that subset was treated as a discovery cohort.

The library came from the immunoSEQ multiplex PCR assay. The multiplex PCR relied on a mix of 60 forward primers for TCR Vbeta segments and 13 reverse primers for TCR Jbeta segments. Amplification of the CDR3 region of rearranged TCR beta genes was performed with a multiplex PCR assay on genomic DNA. The amplified TCR beta libraries were sequenced on the Illumina HiSeq System as 87-base-pair reads. Per the authors' processing: A later analysis tallied around 82 million unique TCR beta chains across the 666 repertoires, and approximately 12 million of those chains were shared by two or more donors. To remove PCR and sequencing errors, raw reads were error-corrected and collapsed into unique sequences using a nearest-neighbor algorithm that merged closely related sequences. To assign V, D and J gene segments, CDR3 sequences were aligned to IMGT reference sequences. For a sequence to be retained, at least a six-nucleotide match to both a V gene segment and a J gene segment was required. A rearrangement was called productive if the CDR3 had no stop codons and remained in frame with V and J, and every other rearrangement was called non-productive. Following IMGT convention, CDR3 was defined as the stretch from the second conserved V-encoded cysteine up to the conserved J-encoded phenylalanine. The earlier analysis of about 570 of the donors excluded any sequence lacking an unambiguous match to a single V gene segment. In an earlier analysis of some 590 of the donors, a V segment was called functional when productive rearrangements were above 56.7%, and segregating when the standard deviation between donors exceeded 5%. A statistical classification framework was built to diagnose cytomegalovirus status from the catalog of TCR beta chain sequences. V and J gene assignment, in a later analysis, came from comparing TCR nucleotide sequences with IMGT/GENE-DB human TR gene sequences. In a later analysis, CDR3 sequences and most-parsimonious VDJ recombination scenarios were assigned using the TCRdist pipeline. In a later analysis, each TCR beta chain was defined by its CDR3 amino acid sequence together with its V-gene family, and reads without a unique V-gene family were excluded. As a way to deal with suspected cross-contamination and a sequencing artifact, a later analysis dropped roughly 620 nucleotide sequences that were highly shared and had low generation probability. For each public chain, a later analysis derived a clonal expansion index from normalized ranks of inferred template counts within each repertoire. A later analysis computed generation probabilities with a VDJ recombination model fitted to out-of-frame rearrangements, and checked the results against IGoR. Hypergeometric tests were used in a later analysis to score TCR-TCR, TCR-HLA and TCR-CMV co-occurrence, with a repertoire-size bias correction applied to the TCR pairs. To estimate false discovery rates, a later analysis permuted the HLA or CMV assignments 20 times. A later analysis grouped co-occurring TCRs with DBSCAN, adding TCRdist sequence similarity when clustering within HLA-allele-positive subsets. Repertoires with fewer than 30,000 or more than 120,000 public chains, plus five repertoires with anomalous nucleotide sharing, were excluded from co-occurrence clustering. Held by TCRdb, this immuneACCESS table contains in-frame sequences only and omits some clones. Under half of the omission traces to an unresolved V gene where checked; the cause of the rest is unknown. The V and J calls and clone size are taken from that table; D and trimming were inferred from the DNA. The table kept for this sample lists approximately 120,000 clones. The leading ten clones occupy roughly 2% of the sample.

Paper-wide results and their limitations: Because the 87-base-pair reads could not distinguish some IMGT-functional V segments, including TRBV6-2 and TRBV6-3, those segments were excluded. Several of the top co-occurrence clusters appeared to be linked to parvovirus B19, influenza, CMV and Epstein-Barr virus, according to a later analysis. A later analysis found that most CMV-associated TCR beta chains appeared HLA-restricted, with HLA associations seemingly driven largely by CMV exposure. When HLA alleles, especially DR and DQ, strongly co-occurred, TCR associations were difficult to assign to individual alleles. A later genetic analysis reported fewer N-insertions in productive TCRs among donors in an Asian-associated ancestry cluster than the 666-donor mean. The classifier was reported to diagnose cytomegalovirus status with high specificity and sensitivity in both the original and validation cohorts. Because HLA typing was missing for some donors at each locus, association tests included only the typed subset. An earlier analysis of 450 to 750 of the donors showed that most TCR beta V segments appeared in productive rearrangements either about 90% or about 30% of the time, which broadly matched IMGT annotations. At a false discovery rate of 0.05, a later analysis linked 15,000 to 20,000 TCR beta sequences to specific HLA alleles. In this cohort, only TCR beta chains were sequenced, and detectable features were limited by the absence of alpha or paired-chain data. In a later analysis, the rate of TCR association differed among HLA loci, with DRB1 alleles having the most associated TCRs and HLA-C alleles having the fewest. Because counts were too low, roughly 17 rarely observed V segments, including chromosome 9 orphons, were left out of the earlier analysis of some 600 of the donors. For the cohort, immune exposure information was limited to CMV serostatus. Sequencing depth was assumed to be roughly uniform across donors in the presence/absence analyses, though that assumption may not hold. Most TCR sequences were observed very rarely across donors, whereas some public TCRs were present in many individuals. A cluster of highly shared sequence variants was judged likely to be a technical artifact of the sequencing pipeline. Compared with equally common non-associated chains, HLA-associated TCR beta chains in a later analysis were more clonally expanded and had lower generation probabilities. Linkage disequilibrium might explain the correlated functional status among segregating V segments, but an unknown experimental factor could not be ruled out. A further reported finding was that TCR beta sequences accurately predicted the HLA-A and HLA-B alleles for most subjects in the first cohort. An association between a missense DCLRE1C variant and V-gene and J-gene trimming of TCR beta chains was found in a later genetic analysis and replicated in an independent cohort. It was suggested by the authors that the approach could potentially be generalized to other disease states and immunological phenotypes. A few of the identified cytomegalovirus-associated TCR beta chains were confirmed in vitro to be specific for cytomegalovirus antigens. The study gave a list of more than 150 TCR beta chains associated with cytomegalovirus.

CDR1 and CDR2, looked up from the germline V gene (reference sequence), are GTSNPN and SVGIG. From its cysteine to its phenylalanine, the CDR3 spans 13 amino acids. The retained sequence is limited to the CDR3, 39 bases, with the frame set at the first base. Deletion took 2 bases off V and 6 bases off J, with a span of 11 bases between the germline ends. In regard to this clone: Its target antigen remains unknown.

The cohort consisted of approximately 670 healthy bone marrow donors. Cohort members were all nominally healthy when sampled, although unrecorded immune exposures were likely present. The donor tested CMV seronegative and was one of the 352 seronegative cohort members. A peripheral blood sample was provided by each donor, and peripheral blood mononuclear cells were used for TCR beta sequencing. The Qiagen DNeasy Blood Extraction Kit was used to extract genomic DNA from the blood cell samples. The chain couples TRBV30 to TRBJ1-5, with the D segment identity uncertain. This receptor was obtained from a woman aged 55-69 years in good health and CMV-seronegative. The sequencing sample was made of PBMCs. The CDR3: CAWSTGRVQPQHF. The DNA is as follows: TGTGCCTGGAGTACGGGGAGAGTTCAGCCCCAGCATTTT.